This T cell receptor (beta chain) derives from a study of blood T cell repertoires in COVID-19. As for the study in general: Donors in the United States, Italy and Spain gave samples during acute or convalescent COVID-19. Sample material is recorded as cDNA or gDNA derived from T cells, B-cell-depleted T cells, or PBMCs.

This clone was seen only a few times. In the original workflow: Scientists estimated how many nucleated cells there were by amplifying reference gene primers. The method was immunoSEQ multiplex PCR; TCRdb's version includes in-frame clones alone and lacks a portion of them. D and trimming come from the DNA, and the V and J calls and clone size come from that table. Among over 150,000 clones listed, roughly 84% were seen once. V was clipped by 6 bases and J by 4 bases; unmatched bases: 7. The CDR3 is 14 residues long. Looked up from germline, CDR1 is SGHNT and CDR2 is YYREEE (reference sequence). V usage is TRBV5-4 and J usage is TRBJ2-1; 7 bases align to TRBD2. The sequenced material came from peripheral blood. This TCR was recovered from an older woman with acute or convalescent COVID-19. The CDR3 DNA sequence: TGTGCCAGCAAAGGAGCGGGGAGTTACAATGAGCAGTTCTTC. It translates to CASKGAGSYNEQFF.